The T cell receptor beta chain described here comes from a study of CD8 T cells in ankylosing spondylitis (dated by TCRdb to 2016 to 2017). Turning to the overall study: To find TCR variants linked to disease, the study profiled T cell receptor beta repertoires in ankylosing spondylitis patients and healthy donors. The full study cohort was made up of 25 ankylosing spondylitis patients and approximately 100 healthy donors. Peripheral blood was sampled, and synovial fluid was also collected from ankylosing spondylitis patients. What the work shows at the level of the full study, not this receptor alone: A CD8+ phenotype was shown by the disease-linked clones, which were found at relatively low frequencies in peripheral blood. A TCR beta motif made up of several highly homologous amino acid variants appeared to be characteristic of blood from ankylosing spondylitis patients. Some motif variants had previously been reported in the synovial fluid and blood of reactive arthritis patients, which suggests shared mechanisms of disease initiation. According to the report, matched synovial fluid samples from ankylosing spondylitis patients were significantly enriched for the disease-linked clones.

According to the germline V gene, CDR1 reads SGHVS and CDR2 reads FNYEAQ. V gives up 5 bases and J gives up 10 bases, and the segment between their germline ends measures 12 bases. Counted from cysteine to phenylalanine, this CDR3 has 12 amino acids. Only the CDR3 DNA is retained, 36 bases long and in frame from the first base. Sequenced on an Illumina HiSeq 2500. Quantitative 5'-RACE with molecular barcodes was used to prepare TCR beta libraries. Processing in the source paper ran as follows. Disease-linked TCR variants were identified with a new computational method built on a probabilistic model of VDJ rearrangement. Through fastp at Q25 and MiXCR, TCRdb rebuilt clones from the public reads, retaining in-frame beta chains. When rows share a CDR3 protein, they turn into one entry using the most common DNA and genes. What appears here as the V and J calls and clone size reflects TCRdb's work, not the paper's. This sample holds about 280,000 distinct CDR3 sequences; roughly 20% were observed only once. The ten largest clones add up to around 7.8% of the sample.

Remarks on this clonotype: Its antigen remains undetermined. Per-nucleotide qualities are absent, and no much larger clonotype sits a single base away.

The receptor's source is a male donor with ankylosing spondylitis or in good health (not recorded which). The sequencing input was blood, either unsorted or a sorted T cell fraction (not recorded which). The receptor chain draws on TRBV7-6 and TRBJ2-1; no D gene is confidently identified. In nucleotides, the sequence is TGTGCCAGCAGCACCTCAGGCCGGGAGCAGTTCTTC. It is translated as CASSTSGREQFF.